Listed below are T cell receptor beta chains from one sample, sequenced in a study of beta chain features in type 1 diabetes. Profiling relied on immunoSEQ multiplex PCR, and the TCRdb table lists in-frame clones only, not all of them. The table includes 95,000 to 110,000 clones, 28% detected once. The sequencing sample was made of central memory CD4+ T cells from blood. The receptors stem from a young woman with type 1 diabetes. The CDR3 runs from the conserved cysteine through the conserved F or W. The D gene is left open where the match is weak. Not all rows give a size; the values are once, few, many and, for expanded clones, a class.

-	few	TRBV19	TRBJ2-7	CASSMWSRGEQYF
TRBD2	few	TRBV7-9	TRBJ2-3	CASSQRIGRLSTTDTQYF
-	few	TRBV28	TRBJ1-5	CASSLPPGRGISNQPQHF
TRBD1	few	TRBV6-5	TRBJ1-2	CASSKQGATLVYTF
-	-	TRBV19	TRBJ2-7	CASSRSGGISSYEQYF
-	-	TRBV18	TRBJ1-1	CASSPREVGTEAFF
-	few	TRBV18	TRBJ1-2	CASSPDRAGQSGRF
TRBD1	few	TRBV6-6	TRBJ2-6	CASSKQGAGANVLTF
TRBD1	-	TRBV6-1	TRBJ1-2	CASSELGTGGRYGYTF
-	few	TRBV6-1	TRBJ2-1	CASSRDSYNEQFF
-	-	TRBV5-1	TRBJ1-2	CASSLVVTGSNYGYTF
TRBD1	-	TRBV5-4	TRBJ1-2	CASSPGQNYGYTF
TRBD1	few	TRBV5-1	TRBJ1-1	CASSLVGTGKNTEAFF
TRBD2	-	TRBV11-3	TRBJ2-1	CASSLGAGVKNEQFF
-	-	TRBV5-6	TRBJ1-2	CASSRGDRYYGYTF
TRBD2	few	TRBV5-1	TRBJ2-1	CASSPGLTGTNEQFF
-	few	TRBV30	TRBJ2-4	CAWSGLEGDIQYF
-	few	TRBV9	TRBJ1-2	CASSVGNPYGYTF
-	-	TRBV5-1	TRBJ2-2	CASSLPQATGELFF
TRBD1	-	TRBV19	TRBJ2-1	CASMSWTGVNEQFF
TRBD2	few	TRBV11-3	TRBJ2-3	CASSPRGGRERDTQYF
TRBD1	-	TRBV5-1	TRBJ1-4	CASSRTGGTNEKLFF
-	-	TRBV5-1	TRBJ1-2	CASSLSLSNYGYTF
-	-	TRBV11-2	TRBJ2-3	CASSERSGWSTDTQYF